Given below is one TCR beta chain in context. Antigen unknown. The data stem from a study of OX40 agonist ivuxolimab in advanced cancers. Looking at the study overall: Dose-escalation patients had hepatocellular carcinoma, melanoma, renal cell or head and neck cancer. Patients were roughly 87% male with ages roughly 20 to 85, mean around 61. A partial response was reached by three patients: one with hepatocellular carcinoma and two with cutaneous melanoma.

The study's findings and limits: The antigens recognized by the expanded peripheral T cells, that is their antigen specificity, were not determined.

Sequenced by immunoSEQ multiplex PCR; TCRdb stores in-frame clones only, minus some. Here the sample spans about 50,000 clones, more than 70% being singletons. This material consisted of CD4+ or CD8+ T cells sorted from blood, taken in a trial of the OX40 agonist ivuxolimab. The TCR sequence derives from an adult with an advanced solid tumor such as melanoma, head and neck, liver or kidney cancer.

CDR3 coding DNA: TGTGCCAGCAGCTTGGGGGTTGGCAATCAGCCCCAGCATTTT. It encodes CASSLGVGNQPQHF. The chain is built from TRBV5-5 and TRBJ1-5; D is unresolved. The germline V gene encodes CDR1 SGHKS and CDR2 YYEKEE (reference sequence). The V gene lost 0 bases and the J gene lost 2 bases, with 6 bases spanning the gap. CDR3 size: 14 residues.